The 19 T cell receptor beta chains presented below share a single source sample, sequenced in a study of control samples from healthy donors and cancer patients. Produced via immunoSEQ multiplex PCR; TCRdb's table is partial and in-frame only. Of 85,000 to 95,000 clones listed, approximately 82% were seen once; the top ten hold around 10%. The sequenced sample was blood. The receptors were gathered from a woman aged 55-69 years in good health.

The sample holds a few counts of this clone. This sequence joins TRBV5-1 and TRBJ1-5; D remains unclear. The CDR3 spans 15 residues. The ends were cut back, 5 bases at V and 1 base at J, with 13 bases in the middle. The germline V gene has CDR1 SGHRS and CDR2 YFSETQ. CDR3 residues: CASRDQALSNQPQHF. For the CDR3, the DNA is TGCGCCAGCAGGGATCAGGCATTGAGCAATCAGCCCCAGCATTTT.

V is TRBV19 and J is TRBJ2-7, with a weak D call TRBD2 (6 bases). V was cut by 5 bases and J by 1 base, with 15 bases left in between. Germline V gives CDR1 LNHDA, CDR2 SQIVND (reference sequence). The CDR3 consists of 15 residues. CDR3 in amino acids: CASSDWGGASYEQYF. For the CDR3, the DNA is TGTGCCAGTAGTGACTGGGGCGGGGCTTCCTACGAGCAGTACTTC.

The gene calls are TRBV18 and TRBJ1-1; D is unresolved. Looked up from germline, CDR1 is KGHSH and CDR2 is LQKENI. The CDR3 spans 15 residues. V lost 3 bases and J 0 bases, leaving 11 bases between the germline ends. The CDR3 region is CASSPGGVMNTEAFF. The CDR3 nucleotides are TGTGCCAGCTCACCCGGCGGAGTTATGAACACTGAAGCTTTCTTT. Filled out from reference TRBV18 and TRBJ1-1, the complete variable domain reads NAGVMQNPRHLVRRRGQEARLRCSPMKGHSHVYWYRQLPEEGLKFMVYLQKENIIDESGMPKERFSAEFPKEGPSILRIQQVVRGDSAAYFCASSPGGVMNTEAFFGQGTRLTVV.

This clone showed up just a few times. At one end, the junction sequence differs from germline, possibly due to a read error. This rearrangement joins TRBV10-2 to TRBJ1-1; D ambiguous. The CDR3 is 13 amino acids. Germline CDR1 reads WSHSY; CDR2 reads SAAADI. In DNA form, the CDR3 reads TGCGCCAGCAGATCCGGGCTGAATACTGAAGCTTTCTTT. Translation gives CASRSGLNTEAFF.

This chain uses TRBV12-3 or TRBV12-4 with TRBJ2-1; 7 nucleotides align to TRBD2. CDR3 length: 13 amino acids. Trimming removed 4 bases from V and 7 bases from J; junction bases left unmatched: 4. The CDR3 protein is CASSWEGGNEQFF. The CDR3 nucleotides read TGTGCCAGCAGTTGGGAGGGAGGGAATGAGCAGTTCTTC.

The chain uses TRBV3-1 (or the pseudogene TRBV3-2) and TRBJ2-3; tentative D call: TRBD2 (7 bases). Germline V CDR1 and CDR2: LGHDT, YNNKEL (reference sequence). V dropped 3 bases and J dropped 6 bases, with 13 bases sitting between them. This CDR3 has 14 amino acids. The CDR3 loop is CASSHRGAYDTQYF. Written as DNA, the CDR3 is TGTGCCAGCAGCCACCGGGGGGCATATGATACGCAGTATTTT.

This clone was found many times. This chain connects TRBV28 to TRBJ1-1; 7 bases are shared with TRBD1. The V gene end was trimmed by 5 bases and the J gene end by 5 bases; junction bases not matched to a gene: 11. The CDR3 sequence is 15 residues long. Germline CDR1 reads MDHEN; CDR2 reads SYDVKM. CDR3 in amino acids: CASSLGRGRGTEAFF. In DNA, the CDR3 is TGTGCCAGCAGTCTAGGGAGGGGGCGCGGTACTGAAGCTTTCTTT.

The chain recombines TRBV6-5 with TRBJ1-5, with D unresolved. The V end was cut by 6 bases, the J end by 4 bases, with 16 bases between. The CDR3 has 15 amino acids. CDR1 and CDR2 (germline): MNHEY, SVGAGI. CDR3 amino acids: CASSPGTGVNQPQHF. CDR3 bases: TGTGCCAGCAGCCCAGGCACGGGCGTGAATCAGCCCCAGCATTTT.

The rearrangement joins TRBV5-4 to TRBJ2-5; D gene unclear. Germline V gives CDR1 SGHNT, CDR2 YYREEE (reference sequence). This CDR3 is 12 amino acids long. Trimming pared 1 base from V and 3 bases from J, leaving 4 bases between. The CDR3 is CASSLYEETQYF. CDR3 nucleotides: TGTGCCAGCAGCTTGTATGAAGAGACCCAGTACTTC.

V is TRBV6-5 and J is TRBJ2-7, with D possibly being TRBD1 or TRBD2 (5 bases each). The CDR3 totals 15 residues. The V and J ends lost 0 bases and 7 bases respectively, with 16 bases between them. The germline V gene encodes CDR1 MNHEY and CDR2 SVGAGI. The CDR3 nucleotides are TGTGCCAGCAGTTACTCGGGGGACGGGATCCGAGAGCAGTACTTC. It encodes CASSYSGDGIREQYF.

This sequence joins TRBV6-6 and TRBJ1-2; D unresolved. There are 12 residues in the CDR3. The germline CDR1 and CDR2 sequences are MNHNY and SVGAGI (reference sequence). The V and J ends lost 4 bases and 1 base respectively, with 4 bases between them. This CDR3 reads CASSSLNYGYTF. The CDR3 region has the DNA TGTGCCAGCAGTTCCCTTAACTATGGCTACACCTTC.

The chain recombines TRBV4-1 with TRBJ2-5; 11 nucleotides agree with TRBD1. In germline, CDR1 is MGHRA, CDR2 YSYEKL. V lost 3 bases to trimming and J lost 2 bases; unmatched junction nucleotides: 11. This CDR3 spans 18 amino acids. CDR3 in DNA: TGCGCCAGCAGCCAGAGTTTCCGGGACAGGGGGAATCAAGAGACCCAGTACTTC. It is translated as CASSQSFRDRGNQETQYF.

This sequence joins TRBV5-1 and TRBJ1-4; 7 bases align to TRBD1. With 2 bases clipped from V and 5 bases from J, the junction kept 6 bases outside the gene matches. There are 15 residues in the CDR3. Germline assignment: CDR1 SGHRS and CDR2 YFSETQ. The CDR3 sequence: CASSFRQGLNEKLFF. The CDR3 DNA reads TGCGCCAGCAGCTTCCGACAGGGCCTAAATGAAAAACTGTTTTTT.

J is TRBJ2-1 and V is TRBV11-3; 7 bases are shared with TRBD1. V lost 5 bases and J lost 0; bases outside the gene matches: 4. The CDR3 runs 15 residues. Germline assignment: CDR1 SGHNT and CDR2 YENEEA. The CDR3 sequence is CASSPGTASYNEQFF. CDR3 DNA: TGTGCCAGCAGCCCCGGGACAGCCTCCTACAATGAGCAGTTCTTC.

This chain joins TRBV19 and TRBJ2-4, with a tentative D call TRBD2 (5 bases). The CDR3 is made up of 17 amino acids. The V end was cut by 4 bases, the J end by 0 bases, with 16 bases between. Germline CDR1 LNHDA, CDR2 SQIVND (reference sequence). For the CDR3, the DNA is TGTGCCAGTAGTACTACTAGAGAGAAACTAGCCAAAAACATTCAGTACTTC. As protein: CASSTTREKLAKNIQYF.

The chain is built from TRBV5-1 and TRBJ2-4; no clear D gene. V lost 3 bases and J lost 5, with 6 bases in between. The germline V gene has CDR1 SGHRS and CDR2 YFSETQ. The CDR3 is made up of 12 amino acids. The CDR3, as DNA: TGCGCCAGCAGCTCCAGCCAAAACATTCAGTACTTC. It translates to CASSSSQNIQYF.

J is TRBJ1-1 and V is TRBV5-1; TRBD1 agrees at 11 bases. Unmatched junction bases numbered 3, after V lost 4 bases and J lost 1 base. CDR3 length equals 15 residues. Germline assignment: CDR1 SGHRS and CDR2 YFSETQ. In nucleotides, the CDR3 is TGCGCCAGCAGCATCGGGACAGGGGGGAACACTGAAGCTTTCTTT. It specifies CASSIGTGGNTEAFF.

The V gene is TRBV27, the J gene TRBJ2-5; no definite D call. V was trimmed by 2 bases and J by 7 bases, leaving 14 bases between them. CDR1 is MNHEY, CDR2 SMNVEV, per germline (reference sequence). This CDR3 has 14 residues. For the CDR3, the DNA is TGTGCCAGCAGTTTAGGTTCCTCCCCAGGGACCCAGTACTTC. Translation: CASSLGSSPGTQYF.

The chain uses TRBV3-1 (or the pseudogene TRBV3-2) and TRBJ2-2; D is possibly TRBD2 (6 bases). V lost 4 bases to trimming and J lost 4 bases, with 10 bases between them. This CDR3 is 14 amino acids long. Germline CDR1 is LGHDT and CDR2 is YNNKEL (reference sequence). The CDR3 sequence: CASSRGLATGELFF. CDR3 nucleotides: TGTGCCAGCAGCCGGGGACTGGCCACCGGGGAGCTGTTTTTT.